Each of the 9 T cell receptor beta chains below was sequenced from the same sample in a study of blood T cell repertoires in COVID-19. Sequenced by immunoSEQ multiplex PCR; TCRdb stores in-frame clones only, minus some. Among about 180,000 clones listed, 70% to 85% were seen once. Specimen: PBMCs or T cells enriched from blood (not recorded which). The receptors originated from a man in his forties or fifties who had recovered from COVID-19.

This sequence joins TRBV19 and TRBJ1-4; 8 bases align to TRBD1. The CDR3 runs to 13 residues. V dropped 6 bases and J dropped 7; count of bases not matched to a gene: 4. The V gene's germline CDR1 is LNHDA and CDR2 SQIVND (reference sequence). CDR3 in amino acids: CASRGRGPEKLFF. CDR3 bases: TGTGCCAGTAGGGGCAGGGGGCCTGAAAAACTGTTTTTT.

This clone has a single count. The rearrangement links TRBV5-8 to TRBJ2-2; 8 bases agree with TRBD2. This CDR3 region has 16 residues. The germline CDR1 and CDR2 sequences are SGHTS and YDEGEE. V lost 4 bases and J lost 3; bases outside the gene matches: 8. This CDR3 reads CASSRTSNGDTGELFF. In DNA form, the CDR3 reads TGTGCCAGCAGCCGGACTAGCAACGGGGACACCGGGGAGCTGTTTTTT.

This rearrangement joins TRBV3-1 (or the pseudogene TRBV3-2) to TRBJ2-5, with 10 bases fitting TRBD2. Unmatched junction bases numbered 8, after V lost 5 bases and J lost 5 bases. Germline V gene data show CDR1 as LGHDT and CDR2 as YNNKEL (reference sequence). This CDR3 comprises 15 residues. The CDR3 DNA is TGTGCCAGCAGCTTAGCGGGGGGTCCTATGGAGACCCAGTACTTC. Its translation: CASSLAGGPMETQYF.

The chain uses TRBV11-3 and TRBJ2-5; TRBD1 is a possible D gene (5 bases). The ends were cut back, 3 bases at V and 4 bases at J, with 15 bases in the middle. In germline, CDR1 is SGHNT, CDR2 YENEEA. The CDR3 covers 15 residues. CDR3 DNA sequence: TGTGCCAGCAGCTTCGGCCAGGGAAGGGGAGAGACCCAGTACTTC. Residues: CASSFGQGRGETQYF. Complete variable domain (other parts from reference TRBV11-3 and TRBJ2-5): EAGVVQSPRYKIIEKKQPVAFWCNPISGHNTLYWYLQNLGQGPELLIRYENEEAVDDSQLPKDRFSAERLKGVDSTLKIQPAELGDSAVYLCASSFGQGRGETQYFGPGTRLLVL.

This clone was found a few times. V gene TRBV30 combines with J gene TRBJ2-1; 9 nucleotides line up with TRBD2. The CDR3 length is 13 residues. J was trimmed by 7 bases and V by 7 bases; bases with no gene match: 8. CDR1 and CDR2 from the germline V gene are GTSNPN and SVGIG (reference sequence). In DNA, the CDR3 is TGTGCCTATAAGCGGGGGGACGGGAATGAGCAGTTCTTC. Its protein is CAYKRGDGNEQFF.

This sequence joins TRBV29-1 and TRBJ2-7; a weak D match, TRBD1 (6 bases). This CDR3 is built from 14 residues. Germline assignment: CDR1 SQVTM and CDR2 ANQGSEA. The V and J ends lost 5 bases and 3 bases respectively, with 17 bases between them. The CDR3 is CSVIQPGESYEQYF. In DNA, the CDR3 is TGCAGCGTTATCCAGCCAGGGGAAAGCTACGAGCAGTACTTC.

The chain has TRBV5-6 and TRBJ1-2; TRBD1 is a possible D gene (6 bases). CDR3 length equals 14 residues. The germline CDR1 and CDR2 sequences are SGHDT and YYEEEE. Trimming took off 4 bases at V and 8 bases at J, with 18 bases between the two ends. CDR3 amino acids: CASSVDGQKLGYTF. The CDR3 nucleotides are TGTGCCAGCAGCGTTGACGGACAGAAGCTAGGCTACACCTTC.

Comments on this clone: The same CDR3 also results from other DNA sequences found in this sample. The CDR3 DNA reads as TGTGCCAGCAGTTACTCGAATCGGGATAATTCACCCCTCCACTTT. The encoded protein is CASSYSNRDNSPLHF. This chain joins TRBV6-5 and TRBJ1-6; D gene unclear. Trimming took off 0 bases at V and 5 bases at J, with 8 bases between the two ends. Germline V CDR1 and CDR2: MNHEY, SVGAGI. This CDR3 region has 15 residues.

V is TRBV7-6 and J is TRBJ1-2; 8 positions match TRBD1. There are 11 residues in the CDR3. Losses at the gene ends were 6 bases for V and 8 bases for J; bases not matched to a gene: 2. The V gene's germline CDR1 is SGHVS and CDR2 FNYEAQ. CDR3 sequence: CASRAGGGYTF. CDR3 bases: TGTGCCAGCAGGGCAGGGGGCGGCTACACCTTC. Together with reference TRBV7-6 and TRBJ1-2, the CDR3 gives the full variable domain: GAGVSQSPRYKVTKRGQDVALRCDPISGHVSLYWYRQALGQGPEFLTYFNYEAQQDKSGLPNDRFSAERPEGSISTLTIQRTEQRDSAMYRCASRAGGGYTFGSGTRLTVV.